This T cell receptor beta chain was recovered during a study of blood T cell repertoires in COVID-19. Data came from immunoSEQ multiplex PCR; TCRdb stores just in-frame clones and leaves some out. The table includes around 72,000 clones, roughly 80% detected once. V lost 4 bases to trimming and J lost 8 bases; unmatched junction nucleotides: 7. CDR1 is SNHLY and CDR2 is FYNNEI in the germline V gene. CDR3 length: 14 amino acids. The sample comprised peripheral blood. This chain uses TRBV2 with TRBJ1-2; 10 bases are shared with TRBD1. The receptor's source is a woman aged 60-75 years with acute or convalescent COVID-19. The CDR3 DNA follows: TGTGCCAGCAGTGTTGAGACAGGGGGCCGGGGCTACACCTTC. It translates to CASSVETGGRGYTF.